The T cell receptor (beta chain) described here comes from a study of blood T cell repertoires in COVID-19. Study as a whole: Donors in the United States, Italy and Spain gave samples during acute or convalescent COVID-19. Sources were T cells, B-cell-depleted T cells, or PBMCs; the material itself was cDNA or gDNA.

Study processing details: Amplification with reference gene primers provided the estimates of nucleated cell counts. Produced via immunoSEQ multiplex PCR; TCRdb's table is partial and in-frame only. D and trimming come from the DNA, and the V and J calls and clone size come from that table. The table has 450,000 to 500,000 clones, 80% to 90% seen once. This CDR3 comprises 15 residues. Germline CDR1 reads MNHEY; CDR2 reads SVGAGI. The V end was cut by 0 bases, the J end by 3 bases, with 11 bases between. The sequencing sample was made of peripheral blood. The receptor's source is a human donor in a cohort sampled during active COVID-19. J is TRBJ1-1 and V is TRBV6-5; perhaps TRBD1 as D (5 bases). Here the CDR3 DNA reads TGTGCCAGCAGTTACTCAGGCAGGGTGGACACTGAAGCTTTCTTT. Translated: CASSYSGRVDTEAFF.